Shown below are 26 T cell receptor beta chains from a single sample sequenced in a study of T cell repertoires in cytomegalovirus infection. From the reads, TCRdb called clonotypes with MiXCR, one entry per CDR3 protein. Of 250,000 to 300,000 distinct CDR3 sequences in the sample, 20% to 25% were seen once. Antigens for these TCRs are unknown. Sequenced material: cultured PBMCs, taken from culture after CMV antigen stimulation. The source is a human donor in good health (CMV status not recorded). Some clones in this sample may be carry-over from other donors' samples.

This clonotype was counted ten times or more. The rearrangement links TRBV7-2 to TRBJ2-5, with D unresolved. The germline CDR1 and CDR2 sequences are SGHTA and FQGNSA. V gave up 5 bases and J gave up 1 base, with 8 bases separating them. The CDR3 runs to 13 residues. The CDR3 region is CASSAELQETQYF. The CDR3 DNA reads as TGTGCCAGCAGCGCCGAGCTCCAAGAGACCCAGTACTTC.

V gene TRBV18 combines with J gene TRBJ2-3; no reliable D call. The CDR3 runs to 13 residues. Trimming pared 0 bases from V and 5 bases from J, leaving 6 bases between. Germline V CDR1 and CDR2: KGHSH, LQKENI. CDR3 nucleotide sequence: TGTGCCAGCTCACCACCGTCAGGAGATACGCAGTATTTT. Protein product: CASSPPSGDTQYF.

The chain links TRBV27 to TRBJ2-7; D is undetermined. V was cut by 2 bases and J by 3 bases, with 14 bases left in between. The germline V gene encodes CDR1 MNHEY and CDR2 SMNVEV (reference sequence). The CDR3 covers 15 residues. The CDR3: CASSLIYGIYYEQYF. The CDR3 DNA is TGTGCCAGCAGTTTAATATATGGAATCTACTACGAGCAGTACTTC.

The CDR3 is CASSSLPSTDTQYF. The DNA for the CDR3 is TGTGCCAGCAGTTCCCTCCCTAGCACAGATACGCAGTATTTT. V usage is TRBV27 and J usage is TRBJ2-3; no definite D call. The CDR3 runs to 14 residues. V was cut by 4 bases and J by 0 bases, with 8 bases left in between. From germline, CDR1 is MNHEY and CDR2 SMNVEV (reference sequence).

In its sample, this clonotype was seen a few times. J is TRBJ2-3 and V is TRBV6-1, with D tentatively TRBD1 (5 bases). Per the germline V gene, CDR1 is MNHNS and CDR2 is SASEGT. V lost 5 bases to trimming and J lost 4 bases, with 22 bases between them. The CDR3 loop spans 17 amino acids. CDR3 sequence: CASSPWGQGLGPDTQYF. CDR3 DNA: TGTGCCAGCAGTCCGTGGGGCCAAGGGTTGGGGCCAGATACGCAGTATTTT.

This clonotype was observed a handful of times. V gene TRBV7-2 combines with J gene TRBJ2-1; TRBD2 aligns across 8 bases. The CDR3 spans 17 residues. The J segment lost 0 bases and the V segment lost 5 bases, leaving 9 bases of the junction unmatched. Germline V gives CDR1 SGHTA, CDR2 FQGNSA. Here the CDR3 DNA reads TGTGCCAGCAGCCTGAAAGGCGGGAGGAGCTCCTACAATGAGCAGTTCTTC. It translates to CASSLKGGRSSYNEQFF.

The chain is built from TRBV5-6 and TRBJ2-5; maybe TRBD1 (5 bases). CDR3 length: 15 residues. Germline loops: CDR1 SGHDT, CDR2 YYEEEE. Trimming took 3 bases from V and 5 from J, leaving 17 bases between them. The DNA of the CDR3 is TGTGCCAGCAGCTCGACACAGGTTGGGGTGGAGACCCAGTACTTC. Translation gives CASSSTQVGVETQYF.

This clonotype occurred a few times. The chain combines TRBV11-2 with TRBJ1-6; no definite D call. V dropped 5 bases and J dropped 4 bases, with 15 bases sitting between them. The CDR3 totals 16 residues. The germline V gene encodes CDR1 SGHAT and CDR2 FQNNGV. The CDR3 DNA follows: TGTGCCAGCAGCCGAGGACGGTTTTGGTATAATTCACCCCTCCACTTT. The encoded protein is CASSRGRFWYNSPLHF.

The gene calls are TRBV27 and TRBJ2-2, with 10 bases that match TRBD2. CDR1 and CDR2 from the germline V gene are MNHEY and SMNVEV (reference sequence). CDR3 length equals 16 residues. V dropped 5 bases and J dropped 4; count of bases not matched to a gene: 7. In nucleotides, the CDR3 is TGTGCCAGCAGTAGCGGGAGGGCCTGGAGCACCGGGGAGCTGTTTTTT. Translating gives CASSSGRAWSTGELFF.

The table lists this clonotype with a few counts. This may stem from a read error, because a much larger clone lies one nucleotide away. V is TRBV6-5 and J is TRBJ1-1, with no clear D. V dropped 6 bases and J dropped 0 bases, with 8 bases sitting between them. CDR3 length equals 13 residues. CDR1 and CDR2 (germline): MNHEY, SVGAGI. The CDR3 region is CASRDAMNTEAFF. CDR3 sequence (DNA): TGTGCCAGCAGGGACGCCATGAACACTGAAGCTTTCTTT.

This clonotype came up many times. V usage is TRBV7-8 and J usage is TRBJ2-7; D is possibly TRBD2 (5 bases). Trimming took off 1 base at V and 6 bases at J, with 10 bases between the two ends. In germline, CDR1 is SGHVS, CDR2 FQNEAQ. The CDR3 is made up of 13 amino acids. CDR3 sequence: CASSLVAGGEQYF. CDR3 bases: TGTGCCAGCAGCTTAGTAGCCGGAGGCGAGCAGTACTTC.

The table lists this clonotype with a few counts. This chain uses TRBV12-3 or TRBV12-4 with TRBJ2-3; 7 bases are shared with TRBD2. V was pared by 2 bases and J by 5 bases, with 10 bases of the junction left unmatched. The CDR3 spans 16 residues. The CDR3 DNA follows: TGTGCCAGCAGTTTATGGGAAACGAAGCGGGGAGATACGCAGTATTTT. Translation gives CASSLWETKRGDTQYF.

This clonotype showed up many times. V usage is TRBV7-2 and J usage is TRBJ1-2; D is unclear. With 1 base removed from V and 2 bases from J, the gap between germline ends came to 11 bases. The CDR3 contains 15 residues. CDR1 is SGHTA, CDR2 FQGNSA, per germline. CDR3 sequence: CASSLGVARNYGYTF. CDR3 sequence (DNA): TGTGCCAGCAGCTTAGGCGTCGCTCGAAACTATGGCTACACCTTC.

The V gene is TRBV11-2, the J gene TRBJ2-1; TRBD2 matches 7 bases. With 3 bases clipped from V and 4 bases from J, the junction kept 9 bases outside the gene matches. CDR1 and CDR2 from the germline V gene are SGHAT and FQNNGV. CDR3 length: 16 amino acids. The CDR3: CASSFQGGTKYNEQFF. The CDR3 DNA reads as TGTGCCAGCAGCTTTCAGGGCGGGACTAAATACAATGAGCAGTTCTTC. Together with reference TRBV11-2 and TRBJ2-1, the CDR3 gives the full variable domain: EAGVAQSPRYKIIEKRQSVAFWCNPISGHATLYWYQQILGQGPKLLIQFQNNGVVDDSQLPKDRFSAERLKGVDSTLKIQPAKLEDSAVYLCASSFQGGTKYNEQFFGPGTRLTVL.

In its sample, this clonotype was seen a few times. The chain couples TRBV14 to TRBJ2-7; D is unresolved. V lost 1 base, J lost 2 bases, and 12 bases lay in between. This CDR3 contains 15 residues. Germline assignment: CDR1 SGHDN and CDR2 FVKESK. The CDR3 nucleotides read TGTGCCAGCAGCCAAGCCCCGGGTCGGGCCTACGAGCAGTACGTC. It yields the protein CASSQAPGRAYEQYV.

This clonotype showed up just a few times. The genes are TRBV24-1 and TRBJ2-1; 8 positions agree with TRBD1. CDR1 is KGHDR, CDR2 SFDVKD, per germline. V lost 4 bases, J lost 10 bases, and 2 bases stayed unmatched. The CDR3 runs to 12 residues. The CDR3 here is CATSEDRDEQFF. The CDR3 bases are TGTGCCACCAGTGAGGACAGGGACGAGCAGTTCTTC.

With regard to this clonotype: The junction differs from germline at one of its ends, possibly a read error. The chain combines TRBV4-1 with TRBJ1-6; no clear D gene. The CDR3 is made up of 13 amino acids. The germline gives CDR1 MGHRA, CDR2 YSYEKL. The CDR3 here is CASSQGRLSALHF. CDR3 sequence (DNA): TGCGCCAGCAGCCAAGGTCGGCTTTCAGCCCTCCACTTT.

This chain joins TRBV5-1 and TRBJ1-4; D is unresolved. CDR3 length: 15 residues. Germline V lookup: CDR1 SGHRS, CDR2 YFSETQ. The V gene lost 4 bases and the J gene lost 6 bases, with 16 bases spanning the gap. This chain's CDR3 is CASSPGGELDEKLFF. The CDR3 DNA follows: TGCGCCAGCAGCCCCGGCGGCGAACTGGATGAAAAACTGTTTTTT.

This clonotype was observed many times. V is TRBV12-3 or TRBV12-4 and J is TRBJ1-2; possibly TRBD1 for D (5 bases). V gave up 3 bases and J gave up 0 bases, with 14 bases separating them. This CDR3 is built from 16 residues. In DNA, the CDR3 is TGTGCCAGCAGTTTCTCCGGGACGGCGACTAACTATGGCTACACCTTC. It translates to CASSFSGTATNYGYTF.

The chain carries TRBV13 and TRBJ2-1, with TRBD2 matching 7 bases. The germline CDR1 and CDR2 sequences are PRHDT and FYEKMQ (reference sequence). V was pared by 5 bases and J by 9 bases, with 10 bases of the junction left unmatched. The CDR3 is 14 residues long. CDR3 amino acids: CASSPSTSAGEQFF. DNA of the CDR3: TGTGCCAGCAGCCCCTCCACTAGCGCGGGTGAGCAGTTCTTC.

The table lists this clonotype with many counts. The CDR3 loop is CASSSLTLSGQETQYF. CDR3 DNA sequence: TGTGCCAGCAGTTCACTTACCCTCTCCGGGCAAGAGACCCAGTACTTC. The J gene is TRBJ2-5, the V gene TRBV7-2; D remains ambiguous. Looked up from germline, CDR1 is SGHTA and CDR2 is FQGNSA. The CDR3 totals 16 residues. V lost 6 bases, J lost 2 bases, and 19 bases lay in between.

This clonotype was counted only a few times. A much larger clone lies one base from this, so it may be a read error. The rearrangement links TRBV6-2 or TRBV6-3 to TRBJ2-1; no clear D gene. This CDR3 has 10 residues. Trimming took 6 bases from V and 8 from J, leaving 5 bases between them. The germline gives CDR1 MNHEY, CDR2 SVGEGT. The CDR3 loop is CASSRDEQFF. As DNA, the CDR3 is TGTGCCAGCAGCCGAGATGAGCAGTTCTTC.

The V and J genes are TRBV12-3 or TRBV12-4 and TRBJ2-3, with D perhaps matching TRBD2 (6 bases). The CDR3 sequence is 17 residues long. Trimming removed 3 bases at V and 4 bases at J, with 20 bases between. Here the CDR3 DNA reads TGTGCCAGCAGTTTCTCTATCCGGGACTTTTTCTCAGATACGCAGTATTTT. Its protein is CASSFSIRDFFSDTQYF.

The table lists this clonotype with many counts. This rearrangement joins TRBV7-2 to TRBJ2-1, with D unresolved. This CDR3 has 15 amino acids. CDR1 is SGHTA and CDR2 is FQGNSA in the germline V gene. V lost 1 base, J lost 5 bases, and 12 bases lay in between. Here the CDR3 reads CASSLVLGLDNEQFF. The CDR3 region has the DNA TGTGCCAGCAGCTTAGTGCTTGGGCTAGACAATGAGCAGTTCTTC.

The genes are TRBV6-5 and TRBJ2-1; 7 positions agree with TRBD1. Germline assignment: CDR1 MNHEY and CDR2 SVGAGI. V was pared by 8 bases and J by 0 bases, with 7 bases of the junction left unmatched. This CDR3 contains 15 residues. Written as DNA, the CDR3 is TGTGCCAGCGGGATGACAGGGACCTCCTACAATGAGCAGTTCTTC. The encoded protein is CASGMTGTSYNEQFF.

This clonotype was seen a few times. J is TRBJ2-1 and V is TRBV2; D perhaps matches TRBD1 (6 bases). CDR1 and CDR2 from the germline V gene are SNHLY and FYNNEI. V lost 7 bases to trimming and J lost 5 bases, with 15 bases between them. The CDR3 sequence is 14 residues long. CDR3 loop: CASKQGELDNEQFF. The CDR3 nucleotides read TGTGCCAGCAAACAGGGAGAATTGGACAATGAGCAGTTCTTC.